This is a list of T cell receptor beta chains from one sample in a study of control samples from healthy donors and cancer patients. Produced via immunoSEQ multiplex PCR; TCRdb's table is partial and in-frame only. The table shows around 100,000 clones, with about 91% occurring only once. Specimen: blood. The receptor source for this set is a man aged 30-40 years in good health. CDR3s include the opening cysteine and the closing phenylalanine or tryptophan. The D gene is left open where the match is weak. Expanded clones get a size class; other rows say once, few or many, or leave the size out.

d_gene	abundance	v_gene	j_gene	len	CDR3aa	CDR3nt
-	-	TRBV21-1	TRBJ2-7	13	CASTRDRSYEQYF	TGTGCCAGCACCCGGGACAGGTCCTACGAGCAGTACTTC
TRBD2	-	TRBV6-4	TRBJ2-7	15	CASTGGEQGDYEQYF	TGTGCCAGCACCGGGGGGGAGCAGGGAGACTACGAGCAGTACTTC
-	-	TRBV18	TRBJ2-3	16	CASSRTGPPGADTQYF	TGTGCCAGCTCTAGAACGGGACCCCCGGGCGCAGATACGCAGTATTTT
-	-	TRBV7-2	TRBJ2-1	16	CASSQDPRGGYNEQFF	TGTGCCAGCAGCCAGGACCCTCGAGGGGGTTACAATGAGCAGTTCTTC
-	few	TRBV4-3	TRBJ2-7	15	CASSQDWDATHEQYF	TGCGCCAGCAGCCAAGATTGGGATGCGACCCACGAGCAGTACTTC
-	-	TRBV18	TRBJ2-5	11	CASSPSETQYF	TGTGCCAGCTCACCTTCCGAGACCCAGTACTTC
TRBD1	-	TRBV6-5	TRBJ2-4	16	CASSYSGGASKNIQYF	TGTGCCAGCAGTTACTCAGGGGGCGCATCCAAAAACATTCAGTACTTC
-	-	TRBV5-6	TRBJ2-7	13	CASSELDLGFQYF	TGTGCCAGCAGCGAATTGGACCTGGGCTTTCAGTACTTC
-	-	TRBV7-9	TRBJ1-1	11	CASSFVTEAFF	TGTGCCAGCAGCTTTGTAACTGAAGCTTTCTTT
-	-	TRBV6-2/TRBV6-3	TRBJ1-6	15	CASSHTGGHDSPLHF	TGTGCCAGCAGTCACACGGGGGGGCATGATTCACCCCTCCACTTT
TRBD2	-	TRBV27	TRBJ2-7	14	CASRRTSGAYEQYF	TGTGCCAGCAGGAGGACTAGCGGTGCCTACGAGCAGTACTTC
TRBD1	-	TRBV28	TRBJ1-1	15	CASRDAGQGWTEAFF	TGTGCCAGCAGAGATGCTGGACAGGGTTGGACTGAAGCTTTCTTT
-	-	TRBV13	TRBJ2-7	12	CASSFSVGEQYF	TGTGCCAGCAGCTTTTCAGTTGGCGAGCAGTACTTC
-	few	TRBV5-1	TRBJ2-2	14	CASRRTVNTGELFF	TGCGCCAGCAGGCGGACTGTTAACACCGGGGAGCTGTTTTTT
-	-	TRBV4-1	TRBJ1-2	13	CASSQGSRAGYTF	TGCGCCAGCAGCCAAGGTAGCAGGGCTGGCTACACCTTC
-	-	TRBV27	TRBJ2-3	15	CASSSTSYLADTQYF	TGTGCCAGCAGTTCCACCTCCTACCTTGCAGATACGCAGTATTTT
-	-	TRBV2	TRBJ1-4	13	CASQGEGNEKLFF	TGTGCCAGCCAGGGAGAGGGTAATGAAAAACTGTTTTTT
-	-	TRBV6-6	TRBJ1-5	15	CASSYRQGTDQPQHF	TGTGCCAGCAGTTACAGGCAGGGGACCGATCAGCCCCAGCATTTT
-	-	TRBV5-5	TRBJ2-6	14	CASSSGTGANVLTF	TGTGCCAGCAGCTCGGGTACCGGGGCCAACGTCCTGACTTTC
-	-	TRBV7-5	TRBJ2-3	17	CVRSLLLGRAHTDTQYF	TGTGTCAGAAGCTTACTGCTCGGCCGGGCACACACAGATACGCAGTATTTT
-	-	TRBV19	TRBJ1-1	15	CASSVGGSGWTEAFF	TGTGCCAGTAGTGTAGGAGGCTCGGGATGGACTGAAGCTTTCTTT
TRBD2	-	TRBV5-1	TRBJ2-5	17	CASSWFATGGYQETQYF	TGCGCCAGCAGCTGGTTTGCGACGGGAGGGTACCAAGAGACCCAGTACTTC
TRBD1	few	TRBV27	TRBJ1-3	15	CASSSTPGGLNTIYF	TGTGCCAGCAGTAGCACCCCAGGGGGCTTAAACACCATATATTTT
-	large	TRBV2	TRBJ2-1	20	CASSGTRREEGRFGYNEQFF	TGTGCCAGCAGTGGTACTAGGCGGGAAGAGGGGAGGTTTGGATACAATGAGCAGTTCTTC
-	-	TRBV24-1	TRBJ1-1	14	CATSDSTTNTEAFF	TGTGCCACCAGTGACTCGACTACGAACACTGAAGCTTTCTTT